This entry lists 17 T cell receptor beta chains sequenced from one sample in a study of monozygotic twins with inflammatory bowel disease. TCRdb reprocessed the 5' RACE reads and keeps a single row for each CDR3 protein, giving no DNA. Its table records 150,000 or so distinct CDR3 sequences. Sequenced input: blood. The receptor source for this set is a human donor with ulcerative colitis or Crohn's disease, or a healthy co-twin of an affected twin (not recorded which).

The V call is TRBV30, the J call TRBJ1-2; lacking DNA, the TRBD1 call made by TCRdb goes unchecked. CDR1 is GTSNPN, CDR2 SVGIG, per germline (reference sequence). This CDR3 comprises 13 residues. The CDR3 sequence: CAWGTGRSEGYTF.

J is TRBJ2-3 and V is TRBV7-6; TCRdb returns TRBD2, unconfirmable since there is no DNA. Germline CDR1 is SGHVS and CDR2 is FNYEAQ. The CDR3 has 15 amino acids. Here the CDR3 reads CASSPGLATTDTQYF.

This chain uses TRBV4-3 with TRBJ1-3. This CDR3 comprises 16 residues. CDR1 is LGHNA and CDR2 is YSLEER in the germline V gene. The CDR3 is CASSVAEVFSGNTIYF.

The genes are TRBV12-3 or TRBV12-4 and TRBJ2-2. The CDR3 consists of 16 residues. The CDR3 region is CASSPTIGSNTGELFF.

This sequence joins TRBV20-1 and TRBJ2-7; TCRdb indicates TRBD1, and absent DNA this call remains unverified. Germline V gene lookup returns CDR1 DFQATT and CDR2 SNEGSKA (reference sequence). CDR3 length: 14 amino acids. The CDR3 reads CSALTGQGVYEQYF.

The chain uses TRBV20-1 and TRBJ2-3; the D gene TCRdb calls, TRBD2, cannot be checked with no DNA. Germline V CDR1 and CDR2: DFQATT, SNEGSKA (reference sequence). The length of the CDR3 is 18 residues. CDR3 sequence reads: CSALASGYSWVGTDTQYF.

The chain links TRBV5-1 to TRBJ1-1; TCRdb designates TRBD1, a call that cannot be tested without DNA. This CDR3 is built from 15 residues. Germline CDR1 reads SGHRS; CDR2 reads YFSETQ. CDR3 sequence reads: CASRGGGHTNTEAFF.

CDR3 region: CASSQDWGTGGADTEAFF. The chain links TRBV14 to TRBJ1-1; TCRdb's D call of TRBD1 is untestable without DNA. Germline CDR1 SGHDN, CDR2 FVKESK. The CDR3 runs to 18 residues.

The chain combines TRBV29-1 with TRBJ2-1; there is no DNA to check the TCRdb D call of TRBD1. CDR1 is SQVTM, CDR2 ANQGSEA, per germline. The CDR3 is 14 residues long. The CDR3 spells CSVEGGQLYNEQFF.

The V gene is TRBV5-1, the J gene TRBJ2-2; the D gene TCRdb calls, TRBD2, cannot be checked with no DNA. Per germline, CDR1 SGHRS and CDR2 YFSETQ. The length of the CDR3 is 17 residues. CDR3 in amino acids: CASSGTSDGSNTGELFF.

The chain joins TRBV28 to TRBJ2-1; the D call from TCRdb, TRBD2, cannot be confirmed without DNA. The V gene's germline CDR1 is MDHEN and CDR2 SYDVKM. CDR3 length: 16 residues. CDR3: CASSPRGRGNYNEQFF.

The chain couples TRBV20-1 to TRBJ1-2. The CDR3 extends over 12 amino acids. Germline loops: CDR1 DFQATT, CDR2 SNEGSKA (reference sequence). The CDR3 loop is CSARGGSDGYTF.

The chain uses TRBV9 and TRBJ2-1. This CDR3 region has 15 residues. The germline CDR1 and CDR2 sequences are SGDLS and YYNGEE. The CDR3 loop is CASSVVTAAYNEQFF. The full variable domain, its missing parts supplied by reference TRBV9 and TRBJ2-1, is DSGVTQTPKHLITATGQRVTLRCSPRSGDLSVYWYQQSLDQGLQFLIQYYNGEERAKGNILERFSAQQFPDLHSELNLSSLELGDSALYFCASSVVTAAYNEQFFGPGTRLTVL.

This chain connects TRBV6-5 to TRBJ2-7; TCRdb's D gene call, TRBD1, goes unchecked for lack of DNA. Germline V gene sequence: CDR1 MNHEY, CDR2 SVGAGI. There are 12 residues in the CDR3. The chain's CDR3 is CASSFAGHEQYF.

The rearrangement uses TRBV27 and TRBJ2-1; TCRdb's D gene call, TRBD2, goes unchecked for lack of DNA. This CDR3 contains 14 residues. The V gene's germline CDR1 is MNHEY and CDR2 SMNVEV (reference sequence). The CDR3 region is CASSTDTPRDEQFF.

CDR3 loop: CASSLDLGGVAKNIQYF. The genes are TRBV11-2 and TRBJ2-4; with no DNA, the TCRdb D assignment of TRBD1 cannot be verified. The CDR3 covers 17 residues. CDR1 and CDR2 (germline): SGHAT, FQNNGV. Looking up the rest from reference TRBV11-2 and TRBJ2-4 gives the full variable domain: EAGVAQSPRYKIIEKRQSVAFWCNPISGHATLYWYQQILGQGPKLLIQFQNNGVVDDSQLPKDRFSAERLKGVDSTLKIQPAKLEDSAVYLCASSLDLGGVAKNIQYFGAGTRLSVL.

The chain employs TRBV4-2 and TRBJ2-3; TCRdb outputs TRBD2, but without DNA this stays unchecked. CDR1 is LGHNA, CDR2 YNFKEQ, per germline. The CDR3 sequence is 16 residues long. The CDR3 here is CASSQASGGTLDTQYF.